The 30 T cell receptor beta chains reported below all come from one sample, sequenced in a study of T-cell reconstitution after alpha-beta-depleted transplantation in children. The TCRbeta library was prepared with unique molecular identifiers. MiXCR, run by TCRdb on the PCR reads, gives a single entry per CDR3 protein. This sample has 530,000 or so distinct CDR3 sequences, with more than 20% found just once. The source was PBMCs, collected before TCRalphabeta/CD19-depleted stem cell transplant. These receptors were obtained from a boy in the first two years of life with Wiskott-Aldrich syndrome, due to receive a stem cell transplant.

This chain joins TRBV6-1 and TRBJ1-1; TRBD1 agrees at 7 bases. The CDR3 is 13 residues long. CDR1 and CDR2 from the germline V gene are MNHNS and SASEGT. V shed 6 bases and J 4 bases; nucleotides not matched to a gene: 5. CDR3 sequence reads: CASRPTGLTEAFF. Here the CDR3 DNA reads TGTGCCAGCAGGCCGACAGGGCTCACTGAAGCTTTCTTT.

V and J are TRBV14 and TRBJ2-1; D is unresolved. Trimming cost V 0 bases and J 9 bases, with 12 bases left between them. The germline V gene has CDR1 SGHDN and CDR2 FVKESK. The CDR3 has 14 residues. CDR3 nucleotides: TGTGCCAGCAGCCAAGATCTCCTCATCCGTGAGCAGTTCTTC. This encodes CASSQDLLIREQFF.

The gene calls are TRBV5-4 and TRBJ1-2; 8 nucleotides line up with TRBD1. Germline V gene lookup returns CDR1 SGHNT and CDR2 YYREEE (reference sequence). V gave up 4 bases and J gave up 6 bases; unmatched junction bases: 8. This CDR3 has 14 amino acids. The CDR3 sequence is CASSPAGGENGYTF. CDR3 nucleotide sequence: TGTGCCAGCAGCCCCGCAGGGGGCGAGAATGGCTACACCTTC.

This clonotype turned up a few times. CDR3 protein: CASSYNSSPNQPQHF. DNA for the CDR3: TGTGCCAGCAGTTACAACTCGAGTCCCAATCAGCCCCAGCATTTT. The chain recombines TRBV6-5 with TRBJ1-5; unclear D gene. Trimming took off 2 bases at V and 3 bases at J, with 11 bases between the two ends. Germline V gives CDR1 MNHEY, CDR2 SVGAGI. The CDR3 is made up of 15 amino acids.

This chain joins TRBV20-1 and TRBJ2-5, with 10 nucleotides matching TRBD2. Germline V CDR1 and CDR2: DFQATT, SNEGSKA (reference sequence). V lost 3 bases, J lost 2 bases, and 9 bases stayed unmatched. This CDR3 is built from 16 residues. CDR3 sequence: CSASSSGGSQQETQYF. CDR3 bases: TGCAGTGCTAGCTCTAGCGGGGGTAGTCAACAAGAGACCCAGTACTTC.

The chain has TRBV20-1 and TRBJ2-1; a weak D match, TRBD2 (6 bases). The V end was cut by 6 bases, the J end by 4 bases, with 16 bases between. Germline values: CDR1 DFQATT, CDR2 SNEGSKA (reference sequence). The CDR3 extends over 14 amino acids. In nucleotides, the CDR3 is TGCAGTGCGTGGGATAGCGGAGCTTACAATGAGCAGTTCTTC. As protein: CSAWDSGAYNEQFF.

This clonotype turned up a few times. This sequence joins TRBV24-1 and TRBJ2-5, with a weak D call TRBD2 (5 bases). V was clipped by 4 bases and J by 3 bases, with 11 bases between them. Germline V CDR1 and CDR2: KGHDR, SFDVKD. The CDR3 has 14 amino acids. DNA for the CDR3: TGTGCCACCAGTGAAGGGAGTTATAAAGAGACCCAGTACTTC. Encoded protein: CATSEGSYKETQYF.

V usage is TRBV6-6 and J usage is TRBJ2-7, with 8 bases fitting TRBD2. The J segment lost 4 bases and the V segment lost 11 bases, leaving 4 bases of the junction unmatched. The CDR3 is 11 residues long. Germline V gene data show CDR1 as MNHNY and CDR2 as SVGAGI (reference sequence). The CDR3 region is CASGGAYEQYF. CDR3 bases: TGTGCCTCCGGGGGGGCGTACGAGCAGTACTTC.

There are a few counts of this clonotype. The chain employs TRBV27 and TRBJ2-2; perhaps D is TRBD1 or TRBD2 (5 bases each). Germline CDR1 and CDR2: MNHEY and SMNVEV (reference sequence). V lost 5 bases, J lost 6 bases, and 22 bases lay in between. This CDR3 spans 17 amino acids. CDR3 nucleotides: TGTGCCAGCAGTATCGGGACCCACGGGTTTAGCCCCGGGGAGCTGTTTTTT. Its translation is CASSIGTHGFSPGELFF.

The V gene is TRBV15, the J gene TRBJ2-5, with 10 bases fitting TRBD1. Germline CDR1 and CDR2: LNHNV and YYDKDF (reference sequence). With 0 bases clipped from V and 2 bases from J, the junction kept 6 bases outside the gene matches. The CDR3 covers 17 residues. The CDR3 spells CATSRDLRQGAQETQYF. The DNA of the CDR3 is TGTGCCACCAGCAGAGATCTGAGACAGGGGGCTCAAGAGACCCAGTACTTC.

In the case of this clonotype: The DNA is omitted, as the CDR3 cannot be located on it reliably, and the CDR3 follows TCRdb's listing. The CDR3 region is CASSWPTGNFGNEQFF. The rearrangement links TRBV6-5 to TRBJ2-1. Germline loops: CDR1 MNHEY, CDR2 SVGAGI. The CDR3 is made up of 16 amino acids, end residues included.

The chain joins TRBV5-1 to TRBJ1-1; TRBD1 is a possible D gene (6 bases). Germline V gene sequence: CDR1 SGHRS, CDR2 YFSETQ. With 0 bases removed from V and 4 bases from J, the gap between germline ends came to 13 bases. This CDR3 has 15 amino acids. The CDR3 coding sequence is TGCGCCAGCAGCTTGGGGTTTCAGGGGACCACTGAAGCTTTCTTT. It codes for CASSLGFQGTTEAFF.

This clonotype was observed a few times. This rearrangement joins TRBV27 to TRBJ2-7; TRBD1 matches 7 bases. Per germline, CDR1 MNHEY and CDR2 SMNVEV (reference sequence). The CDR3 has 14 amino acids. V shed 5 bases, J shed 4 bases, and the junction held 8 bases outside the gene matches. The CDR3 sequence is CASSRDRVGYEQYF. CDR3 DNA sequence: TGTGCCAGCAGTCGCGACAGGGTTGGTTACGAGCAGTACTTC.

This rearrangement joins TRBV5-1 to TRBJ2-2; D is unresolved. The germline CDR1 and CDR2 sequences are SGHRS and YFSETQ. Trimming took off 0 bases at V and 7 bases at J, with 13 bases between the two ends. The CDR3 has 15 residues. The CDR3: CASSLVIGSFGELFF. Written as DNA, the CDR3 is TGCGCCAGCAGCTTGGTTATAGGGTCTTTCGGGGAGCTGTTTTTT.

This clonotype was observed a handful of times. The CDR3 sequence is CASTSAYYNEQFF. CDR3 sequence (DNA): TGTGCCAGCACTAGCGCATACTACAATGAGCAGTTCTTC. The chain joins TRBV5-6 to TRBJ2-1, with D maybe TRBD2 (6 bases). Trimming took 6 bases from V and 3 from J, leaving 10 bases between them. The germline V gene encodes CDR1 SGHDT and CDR2 YYEEEE. The CDR3 length is 13 residues.

This clonotype was detected only a few times. The chain employs TRBV10-2 and TRBJ1-2; D may be TRBD1 (5 bases). The CDR3 has 13 residues. The V end lost 8 bases, the J end lost 4 bases, and 14 bases lay between the germline ends. Germline V lookup: CDR1 WSHSY, CDR2 SAAADI. DNA of the CDR3: TGCGCCAGCCTTCGTTACGGGACCTATGGCTACACCTTC. Translating it yields CASLRYGTYGYTF.

In this sample, this clonotype turned up a few times. The chain links TRBV13 to TRBJ2-1; D gene ambiguous. In germline, CDR1 is PRHDT, CDR2 FYEKMQ (reference sequence). V lost 3 bases, J lost 5 bases, and 5 bases lay in between. The CDR3 sequence is 12 residues long. The CDR3 bases are TGTGCCAGCAGCTTCTTCGACAATGAGCAGTTCTTC. This codes for CASSFFDNEQFF.

V usage is TRBV12-5 and J usage is TRBJ1-2, with D possibly matching TRBD1 (5 bases). CDR3 length: 13 residues. V was trimmed by 1 base and J by 4 bases, leaving 7 bases between them. Germline V gene data show CDR1 as LGHNT and CDR2 as FRNRAP. The CDR3: CASGLDRSYGYTF. The CDR3 DNA reads TGTGCTAGTGGTTTGGACAGGTCCTATGGCTACACCTTC. Full variable domain (rest looked up from reference TRBV12-5 and TRBJ1-2): DARVTQTPRHKVTEMGQEVTMRCQPILGHNTVFWYRQTMMQGLELLAYFRNRAPLDDSGMPKDRFSAEMPDATLATLKIQPSEPRDSAVYFCASGLDRSYGYTFGSGTRLTVV.

This clonotype turned up a few times. The chain employs TRBV5-1 and TRBJ1-6; D not resolved. Trimming left V 0 bases short and J 14 bases short, with 12 bases between. The CDR3 length is 13 residues. CDR1 and CDR2 (germline): SGHRS, YFSETQ. The CDR3: CASSLAGISALHF. The CDR3 DNA follows: TGCGCCAGCAGCTTGGCCGGGATATCGGCCCTCCACTTT.

This clonotype was found once. The chain has TRBV7-9 and TRBJ2-1; TRBD2 might be the D (5 bases). Germline V gives CDR1 SEHNR, CDR2 FQNEAQ (reference sequence). The CDR3 covers 14 residues. Trimming took 3 bases from V and 7 from J, leaving 13 bases between them. The CDR3 bases are TGTGCCAGCAGCTTCGGACTCCTTTTTAATGAGCAGTTCTTC. It encodes CASSFGLLFNEQFF. The full variable domain, in which reference TRBV7-9 and TRBJ2-1 provide the parts outside the CDR3, is DTGVSQNPRHKITKRGQNVTFRCDPISEHNRLYWYRQTLGQGPEFLTYFQNEAQLEKSRLLSDRFSAERPKGSFSTLEIQRTEQGDSAMYLCASSFGLLFNEQFFGPGTRLTVL.

This sequence joins TRBV18 and TRBJ1-5, with D unclear. This CDR3 spans 15 amino acids. The V end was cut by 3 bases, the J end by 1 base, with 10 bases between. Germline CDR1 reads KGHSH; CDR2 reads LQKENI. CDR3 DNA sequence: TGTGCCAGCTCACCCGGGCCAGTGAGCAATCAGCCCCAGCATTTT. Its translation: CASSPGPVSNQPQHF.

The J gene is TRBJ2-7, the V gene TRBV4-1, with TRBD1 identical over 10 bases. There are 18 residues in the CDR3. Germline V gene lookup returns CDR1 MGHRA and CDR2 YSYEKL. The V segment lost 2 bases and the J segment 3 bases; nucleotides outside the gene matches: 13. The CDR3 nucleotides read TGCGCCAGCAGCCAACTTATGACAGGGGGCTGGGGGTACTACGAGCAGTACTTC. Amino acid sequence: CASSQLMTGGWGYYEQYF.

This rearrangement joins TRBV7-9 to TRBJ1-1; D gene ambiguous. V was shortened by 7 bases and J by 1 base, with 13 bases between the two germline ends. Germline V lookup: CDR1 SEHNR, CDR2 FQNEAQ (reference sequence). This CDR3 is 14 amino acids long. CDR3 protein: CASNFHSPNTEAFF. The CDR3 DNA is TGTGCCAGCAATTTTCACAGCCCGAACACTGAAGCTTTCTTT. The complete variable domain, with remaining parts taken from reference TRBV7-9 and TRBJ1-1, reads DTGVSQNPRHKITKRGQNVTFRCDPISEHNRLYWYRQTLGQGPEFLTYFQNEAQLEKSRLLSDRFSAERPKGSFSTLEIQRTEQGDSAMYLCASNFHSPNTEAFFGQGTRLTVV.

This clonotype occurred a few times. The gene calls are TRBV5-1 and TRBJ2-5; D might be TRBD2 (5 bases). Trimming shortened V by 4 bases and J by 7 bases, and 17 bases separated the two germline ends. This CDR3 spans 14 amino acids. Germline V gives CDR1 SGHRS, CDR2 YFSETQ. CDR3 protein: CASSLYGNRGTQYF. CDR3 in DNA: TGCGCCAGCAGCCTGTACGGGAATCGTGGGACCCAGTACTTC.

The J gene is TRBJ2-3, the V gene TRBV2; perhaps D is TRBD1 or TRBD2 (6 bases each). The CDR3 loop spans 13 amino acids. CDR1 SNHLY and CDR2 FYNNEI come from the germline V gene. V was clipped by 2 bases and J by 6 bases, with 9 bases between them. As DNA, the CDR3 is TGTGCCAGCAGTGAACTAGGGGGGGATACGCAGTATTTT. It translates to CASSELGGDTQYF. Using reference TRBV2 and TRBJ2-3 for the parts outside the CDR3, the full variable domain is EPEVTQTPSHQVTQMGQEVILRCVPISNHLYFYWYRQILGQKVEFLVSFYNNEISEKSEIFDDQFSVERPDGSNFTLKIRSTKLEDSAMYFCASSELGGDTQYFGPGTRLTVL.

The chain is built from TRBV28 and TRBJ1-5, with TRBD1 identical over 9 bases. Germline-derived CDR1 and CDR2 are MDHEN and SYDVKM. The CDR3 is made up of 16 amino acids. V trimming: 5 bases; J trimming: 4 bases; junction bases outside the gene matches: 9. Here the CDR3 DNA reads TGTGCCAGCAGTCCTCTGGGACAGGGACGGAATCAGCCCCAGCATTTT. It translates to CASSPLGQGRNQPQHF.

The chain links TRBV20-1 to TRBJ1-5; the D gene is possibly TRBD1 (5 bases). CDR1 DFQATT and CDR2 SNEGSKA come from the germline V gene (reference sequence). The V end was cut by 1 base, the J end by 0 bases, with 10 bases between. There are 15 residues in the CDR3. CDR3: CSARVPRDSNQPQHF. CDR3 bases: TGCAGTGCTAGAGTACCCAGGGATAGCAATCAGCCCCAGCATTTT.

The V call is TRBV5-1, the J call TRBJ2-1; D might be TRBD2 (5 bases). Between the trimmed V and J ends, which lost 0 bases and 7 bases, there was a span of 20 bases. Germline V gene sequence: CDR1 SGHRS, CDR2 YFSETQ. This CDR3 has 17 amino acids. The CDR3 spells CASSLGFGRPYRNEQFF. The CDR3 DNA is TGCGCCAGCAGCTTGGGATTTGGGAGACCCTACCGGAATGAGCAGTTCTTC.

This clonotype has a handful of counts. The chain has TRBV5-1 and TRBJ2-1; D might be TRBD1 or TRBD2, each matching 6 bases. V lost 0 bases and J 6 bases, leaving 19 bases between the germline ends. This CDR3 region has 17 residues. The V gene's germline CDR1 is SGHRS and CDR2 YFSETQ. As DNA, the CDR3 is TGCGCCAGCAGCTTGGTGGTGGGGGGCGCGGATCGCAATGAGCAGTTCTTC. It specifies CASSLVVGGADRNEQFF.

The V gene is TRBV15, the J gene TRBJ2-3, with D maybe TRBD2 (6 bases). CDR1 is LNHNV, CDR2 YYDKDF, per germline (reference sequence). V gave up 4 bases and J gave up 4 bases, with 12 bases separating them. This CDR3 is built from 14 residues. CDR3 nucleotides: TGTGCCACCAGCACCCGGGACTTCTCAGATACGCAGTATTTT. This encodes CATSTRDFSDTQYF.